These 2 T cell receptor delta chains came from one sample sequenced in a study of Vδ1+ human thymocytes. General observations from the study: Highly polyclonal TRG and TRD repertoires with Gaussian CDR3 length distributions appeared in thymus.

Sequences come from RNA converted to cDNA by reverse transcription. Pooled V-gene forward primers with one constant-region reverse primer generated the CDR3 amplicons by multiplex PCR. TCRdb reanalysed the multiplex PCR reads with CATT. The table has 25,000 to 30,000 delta-chain clones, about 7% seen once. These receptors lack a known antigen. Material for sequencing was Vdelta1+ gamma-delta thymocytes from the thymus. Regarding subset: FACS-sorted CD3+ TCRalphabeta- TCRVdelta1+ TCRVdelta2- thymocytes. The receptor source for this set is a girl under three years old who had congenital heart surgery.

This clone was detected only a few times. The chain carries TRDV1 and TRDJ1; the D is unclear. The CDR3 has 16 amino acids. Trimming took off 5 bases at V and 1 base at J, with 17 bases between the two ends. In germline, CDR1 is TSWWSYY, CDR2 QGS. CDR3 nucleotide sequence: TGTGCTCTTGGGACAGTAAGTTTGGGTTTCACCGATAAACTCATCTTT. It yields the protein CALGTVSLGFTDKLIF.

The sample holds a few counts of this clone. This chain connects TRDV1 to TRDJ1; 7 bases fit TRDD3. CDR1 and CDR2 (germline): TSWWSYY, QGS. V trimming: 4 bases; J trimming: 0 bases; junction bases outside the gene matches: 17. The CDR3 covers 19 residues. The DNA for the CDR3 is TGTGCTCTTGGGGTACACCTCGGACCACTGGGGATTTACACCGATAAACTCATCTTT. This codes for CALGVHLGPLGIYTDKLIF.